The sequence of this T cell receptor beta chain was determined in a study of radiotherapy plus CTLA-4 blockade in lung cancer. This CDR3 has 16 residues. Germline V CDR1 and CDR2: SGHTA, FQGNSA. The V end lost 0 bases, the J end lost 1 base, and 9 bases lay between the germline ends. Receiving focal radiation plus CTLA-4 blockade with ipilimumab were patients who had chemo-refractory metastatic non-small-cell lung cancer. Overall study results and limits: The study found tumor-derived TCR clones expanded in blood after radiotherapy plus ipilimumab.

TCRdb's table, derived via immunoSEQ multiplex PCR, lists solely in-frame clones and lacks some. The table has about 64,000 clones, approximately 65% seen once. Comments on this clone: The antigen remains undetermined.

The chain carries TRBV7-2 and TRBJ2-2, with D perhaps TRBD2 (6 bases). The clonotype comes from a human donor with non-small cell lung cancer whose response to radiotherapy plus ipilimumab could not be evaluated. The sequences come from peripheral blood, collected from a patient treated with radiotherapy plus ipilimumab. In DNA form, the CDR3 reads TGTGCCAGCAGCTTAGCTACTAGCTGGAACACCGGGGAGCTGTTTTTT. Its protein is CASSLATSWNTGELFF.